This TCR beta chain was identified during a study of shared clonotypes between healthy human individuals. Evenly divided among several immunoSEQ plates was the genomic DNA of each subset. Some 30,000 T cell genomes (approximately 0.2 ug DNA) went into each sorted-subset replicate. Using immunoSEQ multiplex PCR, the repertoire was profiled, and TCRdb retains in-frame clones only, with some absent. Among about 640,000 clones, approximately 79% were seen once, and the ten largest hold about 2%. Notes on this clone: Its matching antigen is unknown.

Overall study findings and caveats: Larger estimated richness was generally seen in naive subsets than in memory subsets.

With 1 base removed from V and 6 bases from J, the gap between germline ends came to 6 bases. CDR1 MGHDK and CDR2 SYGVNS come from the germline V gene. The CDR3 extends over 12 amino acids. The V call is TRBV25-1, the J call TRBJ1-1, with D hard to call. The sample comprised memory CD4+ T cells sorted from blood. Subset of the sample: CD45RA-negative fraction. The sequence came from a woman between 25 and 40 years old in good health. The CDR3 is CASSESMAEAFF. The CDR3 nucleotides are TGTGCCAGCAGTGAATCTATGGCTGAAGCTTTCTTT. The full variable domain, with the rest looked up from reference TRBV25-1 and TRBJ1-1, is EADIYQTPRYLVIGTGKKITLECSQTMGHDKMYWYQQDPGMELHLIHYSYGVNSTEKGDLSSESTVSRIRTEHFPLTLESARPSHTSQYLCASSESMAEAFFGQGTRLTVV.